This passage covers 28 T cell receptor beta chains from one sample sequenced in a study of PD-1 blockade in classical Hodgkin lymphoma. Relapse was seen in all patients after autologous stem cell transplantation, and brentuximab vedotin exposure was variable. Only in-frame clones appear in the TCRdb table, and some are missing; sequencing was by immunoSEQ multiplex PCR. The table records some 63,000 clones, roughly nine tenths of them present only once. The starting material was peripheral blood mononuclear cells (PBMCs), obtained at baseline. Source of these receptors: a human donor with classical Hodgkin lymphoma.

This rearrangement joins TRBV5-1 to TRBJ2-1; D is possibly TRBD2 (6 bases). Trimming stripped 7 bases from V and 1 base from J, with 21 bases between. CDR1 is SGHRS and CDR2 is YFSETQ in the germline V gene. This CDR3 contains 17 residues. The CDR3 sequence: CASSGRVLAASYNEQFF. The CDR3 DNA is TGCGCCAGCTCCGGACGGGTCTTAGCGGCTTCCTACAATGAGCAGTTCTTC.

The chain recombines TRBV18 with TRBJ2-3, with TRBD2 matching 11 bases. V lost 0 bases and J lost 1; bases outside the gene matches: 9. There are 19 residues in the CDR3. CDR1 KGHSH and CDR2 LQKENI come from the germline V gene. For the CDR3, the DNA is TGTGCCAGCTCACCACCGGGAACTAGCGGGAGAAGAGGCACAGATACGCAGTATTTT. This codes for CASSPPGTSGRRGTDTQYF.

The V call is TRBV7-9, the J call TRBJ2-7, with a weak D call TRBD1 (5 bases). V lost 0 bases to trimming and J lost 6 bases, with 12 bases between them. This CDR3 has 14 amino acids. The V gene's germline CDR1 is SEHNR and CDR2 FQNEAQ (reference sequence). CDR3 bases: TGTGCCAGCAGCTTAGCGCCGGCAGGGCGCGAGCAGTACTTC. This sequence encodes CASSLAPAGREQYF.

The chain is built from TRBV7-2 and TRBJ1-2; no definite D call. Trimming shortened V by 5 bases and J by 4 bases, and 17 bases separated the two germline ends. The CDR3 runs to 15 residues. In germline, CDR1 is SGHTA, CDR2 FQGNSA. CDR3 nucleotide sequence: TGTGCCAGCAGCCAGGACCCGCCTATGGTCTATGGCTACACCTTC. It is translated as CASSQDPPMVYGYTF.

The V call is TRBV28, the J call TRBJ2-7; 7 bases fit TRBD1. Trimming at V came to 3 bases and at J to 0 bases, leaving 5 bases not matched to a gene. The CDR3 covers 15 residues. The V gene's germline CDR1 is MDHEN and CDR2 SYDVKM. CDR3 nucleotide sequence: TGTGCCAGCAGTTTGGGCGACAGGGCCTCCTACGAGCAGTACTTC. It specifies CASSLGDRASYEQYF.

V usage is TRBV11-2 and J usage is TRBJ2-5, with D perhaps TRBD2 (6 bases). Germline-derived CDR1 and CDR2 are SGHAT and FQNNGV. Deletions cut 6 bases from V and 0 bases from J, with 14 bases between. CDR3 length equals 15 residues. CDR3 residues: CASRGGTRDQETQYF. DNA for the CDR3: TGTGCCAGCAGGGGGGGTACTAGAGACCAAGAGACCCAGTACTTC.

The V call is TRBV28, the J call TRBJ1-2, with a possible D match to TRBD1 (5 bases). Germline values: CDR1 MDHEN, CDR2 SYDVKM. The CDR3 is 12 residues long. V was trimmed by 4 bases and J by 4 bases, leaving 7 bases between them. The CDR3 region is CASSSGRYGYTF. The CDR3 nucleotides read TGTGCCAGCAGTTCAGGGCGCTATGGCTACACCTTC.

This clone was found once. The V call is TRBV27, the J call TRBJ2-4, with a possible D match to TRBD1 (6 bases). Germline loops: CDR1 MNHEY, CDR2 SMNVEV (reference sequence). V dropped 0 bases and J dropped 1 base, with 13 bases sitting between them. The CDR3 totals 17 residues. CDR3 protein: CASSLSPGTGAKNIQYF. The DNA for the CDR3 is TGTGCCAGCAGTTTATCTCCCGGTACAGGGGCCAAAAACATTCAGTACTTC.

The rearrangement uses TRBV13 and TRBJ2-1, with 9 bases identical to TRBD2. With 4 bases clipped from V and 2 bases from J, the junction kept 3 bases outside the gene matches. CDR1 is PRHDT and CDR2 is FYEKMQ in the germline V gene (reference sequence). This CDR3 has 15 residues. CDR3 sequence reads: CASSSRGGTYNEQFF. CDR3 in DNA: TGTGCCAGCAGCTCGCGGGGGGGCACCTACAATGAGCAGTTCTTC. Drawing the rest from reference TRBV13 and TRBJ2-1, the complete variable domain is AAGVIQSPRHLIKEKRETATLKCYPIPRHDTVYWYQQGPGQDPQFLISFYEKMQSDKGSIPDRFSAQQFSDYHSELNMSSLELGDSALYFCASSSRGGTYNEQFFGPGTRLTVL.

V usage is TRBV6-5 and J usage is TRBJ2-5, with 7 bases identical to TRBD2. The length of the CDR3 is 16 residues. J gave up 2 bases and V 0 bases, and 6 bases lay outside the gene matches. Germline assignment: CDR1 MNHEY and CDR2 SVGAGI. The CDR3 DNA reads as TGTGCCAGCAGTTACTCAGGGGAGGGTGGGCAAGAGACCCAGTACTTC. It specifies CASSYSGEGGQETQYF.

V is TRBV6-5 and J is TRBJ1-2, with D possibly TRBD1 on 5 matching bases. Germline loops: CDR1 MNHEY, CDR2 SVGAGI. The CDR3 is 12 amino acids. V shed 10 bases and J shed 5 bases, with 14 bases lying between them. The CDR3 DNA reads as TGTGCCACCCTCGATGGGGCGTATGGCTACACCTTC. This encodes CATLDGAYGYTF.

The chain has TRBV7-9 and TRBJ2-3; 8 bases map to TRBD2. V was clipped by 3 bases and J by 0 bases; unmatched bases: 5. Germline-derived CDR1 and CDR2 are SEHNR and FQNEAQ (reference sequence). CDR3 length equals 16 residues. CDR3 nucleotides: TGTGCCAGCAGCTTTGGACTAGCCCTAAGCACAGATACGCAGTATTTT. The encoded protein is CASSFGLALSTDTQYF.

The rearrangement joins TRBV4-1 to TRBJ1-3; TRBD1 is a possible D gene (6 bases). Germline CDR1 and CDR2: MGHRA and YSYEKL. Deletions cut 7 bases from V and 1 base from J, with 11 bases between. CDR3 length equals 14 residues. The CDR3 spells CASTEGGSGNTIYF. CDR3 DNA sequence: TGCGCCAGCACCGAAGGGGGTTCTGGAAACACCATATATTTT.

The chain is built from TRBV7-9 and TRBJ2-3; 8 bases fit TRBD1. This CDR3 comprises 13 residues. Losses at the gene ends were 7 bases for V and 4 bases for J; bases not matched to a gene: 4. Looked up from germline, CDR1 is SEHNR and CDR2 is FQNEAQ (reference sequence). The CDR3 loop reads CASTGQGPDTQYF. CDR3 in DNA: TGTGCCAGCACCGGACAGGGTCCAGATACGCAGTATTTT. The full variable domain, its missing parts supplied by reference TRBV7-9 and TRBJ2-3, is DTGVSQNPRHKITKRGQNVTFRCDPISEHNRLYWYRQTLGQGPEFLTYFQNEAQLEKSRLLSDRFSAERPKGSFSTLEIQRTEQGDSAMYLCASTGQGPDTQYFGPGTRLTVL.

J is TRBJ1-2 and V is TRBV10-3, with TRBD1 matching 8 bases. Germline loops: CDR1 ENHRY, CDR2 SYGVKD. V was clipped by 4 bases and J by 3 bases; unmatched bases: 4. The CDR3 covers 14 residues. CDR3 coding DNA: TGTGCCATCAGTGGGCAGGGGGCCTACTATGGCTACACCTTC. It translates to CAISGQGAYYGYTF.

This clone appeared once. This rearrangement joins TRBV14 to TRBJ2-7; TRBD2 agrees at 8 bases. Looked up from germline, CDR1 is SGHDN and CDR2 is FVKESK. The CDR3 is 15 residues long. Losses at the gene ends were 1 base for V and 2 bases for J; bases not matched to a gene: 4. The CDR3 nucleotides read TGTGCCAGCAGCCAAGGGCCGGGACTAGCCTACGAGCAGTACTTC. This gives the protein CASSQGPGLAYEQYF.

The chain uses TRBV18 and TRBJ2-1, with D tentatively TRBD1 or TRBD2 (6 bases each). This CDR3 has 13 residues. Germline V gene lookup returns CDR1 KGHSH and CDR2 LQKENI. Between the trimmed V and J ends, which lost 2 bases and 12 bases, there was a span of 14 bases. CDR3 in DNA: TGTGCCAGCTCACCAGGGGGGCAGTCGGGGCAGTTCTTC. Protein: CASSPGGQSGQFF.

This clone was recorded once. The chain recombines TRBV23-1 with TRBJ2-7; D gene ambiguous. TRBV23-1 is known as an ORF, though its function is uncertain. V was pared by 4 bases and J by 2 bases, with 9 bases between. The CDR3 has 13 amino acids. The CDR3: CASSLWCAYEQYF. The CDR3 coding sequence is TGCGCCAGCAGTCTTTGGTGTGCCTACGAGCAGTACTTC.

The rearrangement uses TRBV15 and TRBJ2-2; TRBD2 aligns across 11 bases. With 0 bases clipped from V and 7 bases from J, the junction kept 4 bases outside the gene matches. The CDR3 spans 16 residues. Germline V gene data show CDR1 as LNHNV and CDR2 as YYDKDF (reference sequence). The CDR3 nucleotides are TGTGCCACCAGCAGAGATGGACTAGCGGGTGGCGGGGAGCTGTTTTTT. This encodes CATSRDGLAGGGELFF. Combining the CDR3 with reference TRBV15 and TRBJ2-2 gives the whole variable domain DAMVIQNPRYQVTQFGKPVTLSCSQTLNHNVMYWYQQKSSQAPKLLFHYYDKDFNNEADTPDNFQSRRPNTSFCFLDIRSPGLGDTAMYLCATSRDGLAGGGELFFGEGSRLTVL.

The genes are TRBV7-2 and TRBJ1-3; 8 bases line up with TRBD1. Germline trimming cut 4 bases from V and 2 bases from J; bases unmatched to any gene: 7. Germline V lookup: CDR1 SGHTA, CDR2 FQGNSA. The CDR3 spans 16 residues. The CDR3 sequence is CASSSGTGLTGNTIYF. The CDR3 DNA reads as TGTGCCAGCAGCTCAGGGACAGGTCTCACTGGAAACACCATATATTTT.

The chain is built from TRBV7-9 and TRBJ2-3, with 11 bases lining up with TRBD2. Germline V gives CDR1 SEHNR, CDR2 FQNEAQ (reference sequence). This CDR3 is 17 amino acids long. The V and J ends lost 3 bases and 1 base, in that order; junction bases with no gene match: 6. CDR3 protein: CASSFLLAGGGTDTQYF. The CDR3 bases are TGTGCCAGCAGCTTCTTGCTAGCGGGAGGAGGCACAGATACGCAGTATTTT.

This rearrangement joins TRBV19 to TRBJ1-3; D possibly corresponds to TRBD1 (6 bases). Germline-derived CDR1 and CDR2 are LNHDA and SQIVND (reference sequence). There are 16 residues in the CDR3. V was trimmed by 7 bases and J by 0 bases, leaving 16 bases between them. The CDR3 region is CASTGTTTHSGNTIYF. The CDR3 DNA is TGTGCCAGTACTGGGACAACCACCCACTCTGGAAACACCATATATTTT.

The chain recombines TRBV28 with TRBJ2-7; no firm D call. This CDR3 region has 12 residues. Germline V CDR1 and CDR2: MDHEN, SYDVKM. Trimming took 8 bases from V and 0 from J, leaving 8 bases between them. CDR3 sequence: CASVAPSYEQYF. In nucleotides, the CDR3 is TGTGCCAGCGTCGCCCCCTCCTACGAGCAGTACTTC.

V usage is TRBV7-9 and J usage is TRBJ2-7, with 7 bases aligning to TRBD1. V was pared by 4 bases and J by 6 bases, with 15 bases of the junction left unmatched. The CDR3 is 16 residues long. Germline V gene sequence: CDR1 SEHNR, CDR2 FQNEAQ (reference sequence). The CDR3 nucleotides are TGTGCCAGCAGCTCACAGGGGCCCGACTATCCGGGCGAGCAGTACTTC. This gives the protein CASSSQGPDYPGEQYF.

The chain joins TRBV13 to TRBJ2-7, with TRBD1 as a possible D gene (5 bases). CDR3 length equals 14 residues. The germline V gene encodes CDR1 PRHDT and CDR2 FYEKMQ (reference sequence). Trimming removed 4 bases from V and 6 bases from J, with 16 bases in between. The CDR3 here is CASSYGAGLPEQYF. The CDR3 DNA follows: TGTGCCAGCAGCTATGGGGCAGGGTTGCCCGAGCAGTACTTC. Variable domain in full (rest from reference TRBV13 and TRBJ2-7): AAGVIQSPRHLIKEKRETATLKCYPIPRHDTVYWYQQGPGQDPQFLISFYEKMQSDKGSIPDRFSAQQFSDYHSELNMSSLELGDSALYFCASSYGAGLPEQYFGPGTRLTVT.

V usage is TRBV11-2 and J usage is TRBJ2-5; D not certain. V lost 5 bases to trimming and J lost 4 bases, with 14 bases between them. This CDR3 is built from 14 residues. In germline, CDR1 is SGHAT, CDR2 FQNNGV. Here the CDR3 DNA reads TGTGCCAGCAGCGCGCTTTACAAGAGAGAGACCCAGTACTTC. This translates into CASSALYKRETQYF.

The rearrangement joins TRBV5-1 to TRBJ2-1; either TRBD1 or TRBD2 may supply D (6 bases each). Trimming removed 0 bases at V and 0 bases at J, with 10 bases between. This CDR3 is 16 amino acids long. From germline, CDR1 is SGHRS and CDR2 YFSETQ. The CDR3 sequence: CASSLVEGDSYNEQFF. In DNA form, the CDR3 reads TGCGCCAGCAGCTTGGTGGAGGGGGACTCCTACAATGAGCAGTTCTTC.

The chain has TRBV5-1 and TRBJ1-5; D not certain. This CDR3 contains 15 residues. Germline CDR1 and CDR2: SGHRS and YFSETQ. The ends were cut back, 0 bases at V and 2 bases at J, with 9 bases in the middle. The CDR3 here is CASSLDILGNQPQHF. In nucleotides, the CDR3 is TGCGCCAGCAGCTTGGACATATTGGGCAATCAGCCCCAGCATTTT.